These 9 T cell receptor beta chains came from one sample sequenced in a study of blood T cell repertoires in COVID-19 (TCRdb year 2020). Preparation of the library involved the immunoSEQ multiplex PCR assay. Imported from immuneACCESS, the table was reduced by TCRdb to in-frame sequences with V and J called. These copies leave out some clones; in studies compared against another copy, an unresolved V gene accounts for under half, and the cause of the remainder is not known. Counted in this sample were under 250,000 clones; approximately 85% of them appeared once. The biggest ten clones account for about 9.3% of the sample. Input material: PBMCs or T cells enriched from blood (not recorded which). These receptors all come from a woman aged 50 to 60 with acute COVID-19.

This clone was recorded a few times. The V call is TRBV19, the J call TRBJ1-4; maybe TRBD1 (5 bases). This CDR3 comprises 15 residues. Germline CDR1 is LNHDA and CDR2 is SQIVND (reference sequence). The ends were cut back, 6 bases at V and 2 bases at J, with 13 bases in the middle. The CDR3 nucleotides read TGTGCCAGTAGGGACGGGACTTTGACTAATGAAAAACTGTTTTTT. Translating it yields CASRDGTLTNEKLFF.

V gene TRBV19 combines with J gene TRBJ1-1, with D maybe TRBD1 (6 bases). Trimming took off 3 bases at V and 2 bases at J, with 10 bases between the two ends. CDR3 size: 14 residues. Germline-derived CDR1 and CDR2 are LNHDA and SQIVND (reference sequence). The DNA of the CDR3 is TGTGCCAGTAGTATGCAGGGGTTTAACACTGAAGCTTTCTTT. Its protein is CASSMQGFNTEAFF.

This rearrangement joins TRBV4-3 to TRBJ1-1; TRBD1 might be the D (5 bases). Germline V gene lookup returns CDR1 LGHNA and CDR2 YSLEER. Trimming cost V 3 bases and J 1 base, with 12 bases left between them. The CDR3 sequence is 15 residues long. The CDR3: CASSHDRQPNTEAFF. The CDR3 DNA sequence: TGCGCCAGCAGCCACGACCGACAGCCGAACACTGAAGCTTTCTTT.

The rearrangement joins TRBV18 to TRBJ1-4; 7 bases are shared with TRBD1. The CDR3 covers 14 residues. V was pared by 3 bases and J by 8 bases, with 6 bases of the junction left unmatched. Germline V gene data show CDR1 as KGHSH and CDR2 as LQKENI. The CDR3 reads CASSPDRFEEKLFF. The CDR3 DNA reads TGTGCCAGCTCACCGGACAGGTTTGAAGAAAAACTGTTTTTT.

The rearrangement links TRBV9 to TRBJ1-2; D might be TRBD1 (6 bases). Germline CDR1 reads SGDLS; CDR2 reads YYNGEE. CDR3 length equals 17 residues. V dropped 0 bases and J dropped 8 bases, with 23 bases sitting between them. CDR3 in amino acids: CASSVGFTDGTGFGYTF. CDR3 nucleotides: TGTGCCAGCAGCGTAGGGTTTACCGATGGAACAGGGTTCGGCTACACCTTC.

V usage is TRBV6-4 and J usage is TRBJ2-2; D unclear. CDR3 length: 15 residues. V was cut by 2 bases and J by 0 bases, with 7 bases left in between. Looked up from germline, CDR1 is MRHNA and CDR2 is SNTAGT. The CDR3 coding sequence is TGTGCCAGCAGTGACGAGTTGTCGAACACCGGGGAGCTGTTTTTT. Protein: CASSDELSNTGELFF.

The chain uses TRBV30 and TRBJ1-5; 8 positions match TRBD1. Germline CDR1 is GTSNPN and CDR2 is SVGIG (reference sequence). This CDR3 is 15 amino acids long. The junction had 6 bases not matched to a gene; V was cut back by 1 base and J by 4 bases. DNA for the CDR3: TGTGCCTGGAGTGCGGGACAGGCTTTTAATCAGCCCCAGCATTTT. As protein: CAWSAGQAFNQPQHF.

The chain recombines TRBV19 with TRBJ1-6; D is perhaps TRBD1 (6 bases). Trimming pared 2 bases from V and 4 bases from J, leaving 9 bases between. The CDR3 covers 15 residues. CDR1 LNHDA and CDR2 SQIVND come from the germline V gene (reference sequence). CDR3 in DNA: TGTGCCAGTAGTATAACAGGGCCTTATAATTCACCCCTCCACTTT. Protein product: CASSITGPYNSPLHF.

This clone was detected once. V and J are TRBV14 and TRBJ1-1; D is uncertain. V was trimmed by 7 bases and J by 0 bases, leaving 9 bases between them. Looked up from germline, CDR1 is SGHDN and CDR2 is FVKESK. The CDR3 is 13 residues long. The CDR3 loop reads CASKEQMNTEAFF. The CDR3, as DNA: TGTGCCAGCAAGGAACAGATGAACACTGAAGCTTTCTTT. Combining the CDR3 with reference TRBV14 and TRBJ1-1 gives the whole variable domain EAGVTQFPSHSVIEKGQTVTLRCDPISGHDNLYWYRRVMGKEIKFLLHFVKESKQDESGMPNNRFLAERTGGTYSTLKVQPAELEDSGVYFCASKEQMNTEAFFGQGTRLTVV.